This T cell receptor beta chain is from a study of CD8 T cells in Susac syndrome. Roughly 0.5 to 1 ug RNA was reverse transcribed with random hexamers. TCRdb fed the immunoSEQ multiplex PCR reads into MiXCR, producing one record per CDR3 protein. The table shows about 150,000 distinct CDR3 sequences, with about 96% occurring only once. Deletions cut 3 bases from V and 4 bases from J, with 18 bases between. Germline V CDR1 and CDR2: LGHNA, YSLEER. This CDR3 has 16 amino acids. The chain combines TRBV4-3 with TRBJ1-2, with D possibly being TRBD1 (6 bases). The TCR sequence derives from a human donor with Susac syndrome. Sequenced sample: CD4+ T cells from PBMCs. The CDR3 sequence: CASSHHQQTGIYGYTF. The CDR3 DNA sequence: TGCGCCAGCAGCCACCACCAGCAAACAGGGATCTATGGCTACACCTTC.